This is a list of T cell receptor beta chains from one sample in a study of blood T cell repertoires in COVID-19. Using immunoSEQ multiplex PCR, the repertoire was profiled, and TCRdb retains in-frame clones only, with some absent. The sample lists approximately 200,000 clones; 81% were seen once. The sample comprised peripheral blood. The receptor source for this set is a woman of 80 years or more with COVID-19, enrolled during active disease. Each CDR3 is given with its conserved first and last residue.

CDR3 protein,V gene
CASSIGPTGRETQYF,TRBV19
CASSLLSGRAQETQYF,TRBV3-1/TRBV3-2
CASTPSMTSGSDEQFF,TRBV6-6
CASSFWQGNYNEQFF,TRBV28
CATSSHLELATNYGYTF,TRBV15
CASSLWGQEQYF,TRBV7-9
CASSLVLGSIYGYTF,TRBV7-8
CASSLGPPYEQYF,TRBV12-3/TRBV12-4
CATSRGSEETQYF,TRBV6-5
CASSPPGTENIQYF,TRBV11-3
CASSVDFANTGELFF,TRBV7-9
CATRGGETQYF,TRBV28
CASSSPRQGSYEQYF,TRBV7-9
CASRNRGEYNSPLHF,TRBV6-6
CASSYTGGGELFF,TRBV6-5
CASSISGGDEQYF,TRBV19
CASSLSVNTEAFF,TRBV7-8
CASSSQGHTYEQYF,TRBV7-6
CASSVVSSTYNEQFF,TRBV9
CASSLAGGLNTGELFF,TRBV5-1
CASSASGQGSLSNQPQHF,TRBV6-1
CASSLGLAGGYEQYF,TRBV3-1/TRBV3-2